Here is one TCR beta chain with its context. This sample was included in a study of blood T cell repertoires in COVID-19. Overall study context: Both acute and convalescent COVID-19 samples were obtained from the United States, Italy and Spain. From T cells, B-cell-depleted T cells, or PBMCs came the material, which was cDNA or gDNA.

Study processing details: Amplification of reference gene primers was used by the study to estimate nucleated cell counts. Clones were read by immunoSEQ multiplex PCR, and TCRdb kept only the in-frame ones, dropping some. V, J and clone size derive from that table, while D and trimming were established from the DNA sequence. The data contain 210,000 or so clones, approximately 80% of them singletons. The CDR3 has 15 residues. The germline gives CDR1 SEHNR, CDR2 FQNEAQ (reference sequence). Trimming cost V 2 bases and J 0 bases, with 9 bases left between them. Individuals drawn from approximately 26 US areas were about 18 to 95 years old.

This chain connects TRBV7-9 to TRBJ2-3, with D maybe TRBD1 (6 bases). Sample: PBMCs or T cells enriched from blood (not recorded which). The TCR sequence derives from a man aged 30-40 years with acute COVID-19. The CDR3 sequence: CASSLSGVSTDTQYF. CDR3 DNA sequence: TGTGCCAGCAGCTTATCAGGGGTTAGCACAGATACGCAGTATTTT.